What follows are 18 T cell receptor beta chains derived from one specimen sequenced in a study of T cell responses to AZD1222 COVID-19 vaccine. Sequenced by immunoSEQ multiplex PCR; TCRdb stores in-frame clones only, minus some. This sample has about 140,000 clones, with more than 85% found just once. Here the sequenced sample was peripheral blood, taken after recovery from COVID-19. Every receptor here comes from an adult who had recovered from COVID-19.

The rearrangement joins TRBV27 to TRBJ2-3; D may be TRBD2 (7 bases). Deletions cut 6 bases from V and 0 bases from J, with 13 bases between. Per the germline V gene, CDR1 is MNHEY and CDR2 is SMNVEV (reference sequence). The CDR3 contains 15 residues. CDR3 sequence: CASSSRGASTDTQYF. The CDR3 DNA is TGTGCCAGCAGCTCCCGGGGGGCTAGCACAGATACGCAGTATTTT.

The V and J genes are TRBV2 and TRBJ1-2; D not certain. CDR1 and CDR2 from the germline V gene are SNHLY and FYNNEI. The CDR3 totals 15 residues. Trimming pared 10 bases from V and 4 bases from J, leaving 22 bases between. This CDR3 reads CATSTGQARIYGYTF. CDR3 in DNA: TGTGCCACTTCTACTGGGCAGGCGCGAATCTATGGCTACACCTTC.

V and J are TRBV7-3 and TRBJ2-7; D possibly matches TRBD1 or TRBD2 (5 bases each). The CDR3 length is 15 residues. CDR1 is SGHTA and CDR2 is FQGTGA in the germline V gene. Between the trimmed V and J ends, which lost 2 bases and 2 bases, there was a span of 13 bases. Here the CDR3 reads CASSLSPGPTYEQYF. CDR3 coding DNA: TGTGCCAGCAGCTTATCGCCGGGGCCCACCTACGAGCAGTACTTC.

V and J are TRBV21-1 and TRBJ2-1. TRBV21-1 is labeled a pseudogene. The CDR3 is made up of 17 amino acids. CDR3 loop: CASSKRKSPGPYNEQFF. Here the CDR3 DNA reads TGTGCCAGCAGCAAGCGGAAGTCCCCAGGTCCCTACAATGAGCAGTTCTTC.

This clone showed up just a few times. The sample holds other DNA sequences that translate to the same CDR3. This chain connects TRBV6-5 to TRBJ1-5; unclear D gene. The CDR3 totals 14 residues. Trimming took off 2 bases at V and 2 bases at J, with 7 bases between the two ends. Per the germline V gene, CDR1 is MNHEY and CDR2 is SVGAGI. CDR3 DNA: TGTGCCAGCAGTTACGGGAGGGGCAATCAGCCCCAGCATTTT. It specifies CASSYGRGNQPQHF.

The V gene is TRBV2, the J gene TRBJ2-7; the D call may be TRBD1 or TRBD2 (5 bases each). The CDR3 extends over 15 amino acids. Trimming took off 1 base at V and 12 bases at J, with 22 bases between the two ends. In germline, CDR1 is SNHLY, CDR2 FYNNEI. For the CDR3, the DNA is TGTGCCAGCAGTGAAGGTGGATCAGGGACCTCTGATGCGTACTTC. Encoded protein: CASSEGGSGTSDAYF.

CDR3 coding DNA: TGCGCCAGCAGCCAAGTTGGGTCGGCGGCTCAGTACTTC. Translating it yields CASSQVGSAAQYF. The chain couples TRBV4-1 to TRBJ2-7; no reliable D call. V was pared by 1 base and J by 10 bases, with 14 bases between. There are 13 residues in the CDR3. Germline CDR1 and CDR2: MGHRA and YSYEKL.

This chain joins TRBV2 and TRBJ2-2, with 9 bases aligning to TRBD2. The V and J ends lost 5 bases and 5 bases, in that order; junction bases with no gene match: 9. This CDR3 has 16 residues. The germline V gene has CDR1 SNHLY and CDR2 FYNNEI. The CDR3 loop reads CASSPQAGGTTGELFF. The CDR3 DNA reads as TGTGCCAGCAGTCCCCAGGCGGGAGGGACTACCGGGGAGCTGTTTTTT. Supplemented by reference TRBV2 and TRBJ2-2, the full variable domain reads EPEVTQTPSHQVTQMGQEVILRCVPISNHLYFYWYRQILGQKVEFLVSFYNNEISEKSEIFDDQFSVERPDGSNFTLKIRSTKLEDSAMYFCASSPQAGGTTGELFFGEGSRLTVL.

The chain combines TRBV9 with TRBJ2-2, with 13 bases lining up with TRBD2. The V gene's germline CDR1 is SGDLS and CDR2 YYNGEE. The CDR3 loop spans 16 amino acids. V was pared by 4 bases and J by 6 bases, with 6 bases of the junction left unmatched. The CDR3 spells CASSLRTSGSSGELFF. In nucleotides, the CDR3 is TGTGCCAGCAGCCTTCGGACTAGCGGGAGCTCCGGGGAGCTGTTTTTT.

The V gene is TRBV29-1, the J gene TRBJ1-2; TRBD1 is a possible D gene (6 bases). This CDR3 has 12 amino acids. Germline V lookup: CDR1 SQVTM, CDR2 ANQGSEA. Deletions cut 1 base from V and 8 bases from J, with 11 bases between. This CDR3 reads CSVEGQGSGYTF. The CDR3 coding sequence is TGCAGCGTTGAAGGGCAGGGGTCGGGCTACACCTTC.

This chain links TRBV7-9 with TRBJ1-4; D might be TRBD1 (6 bases). Germline V gene data show CDR1 as SEHNR and CDR2 as FQNEAQ (reference sequence). V shed 5 bases and J shed 1 base, with 8 bases lying between them. The length of the CDR3 is 14 residues. Here the CDR3 DNA reads TGTGCCAGCAGCCACAGGGTAACTAATGAAAAACTGTTTTTT. This codes for CASSHRVTNEKLFF.

This rearrangement joins TRBV28 to TRBJ1-2, with D unresolved. V was cut by 6 bases and J by 7 bases, with 12 bases left in between. The CDR3 is 12 amino acids. Germline CDR1 MDHEN, CDR2 SYDVKM. CDR3 residues: CASRGTATGYTF. DNA for the CDR3: TGTGCCAGCAGGGGTACGGCTACTGGCTACACCTTC.

The V call is TRBV27, the J call TRBJ2-7; 9 positions match TRBD2. V was clipped by 6 bases and J by 13 bases; unmatched bases: 13. Looked up from germline, CDR1 is MNHEY and CDR2 is SMNVEV (reference sequence). The CDR3 consists of 13 residues. For the CDR3, the DNA is TGTGCCAGCAGGGACGGGACTAGCAGGAGGGTATACTTC. The encoded protein is CASRDGTSRRVYF.

The rearrangement joins TRBV7-2 to TRBJ1-6; tentative D call: TRBD1 (6 bases). The V gene's germline CDR1 is SGHTA and CDR2 FQGNSA. Trimming removed 3 bases from V and 5 bases from J, with 8 bases in between. CDR3 length: 14 amino acids. The CDR3 region is CASSFGTHNSPLHF. In DNA, the CDR3 is TGTGCCAGCAGCTTTGGGACACATAATTCACCCCTCCACTTT.

The gene calls are TRBV11-3 and TRBJ1-6; D is unresolved. Between the trimmed V and J ends, which lost 2 bases and 4 bases, there was a span of 3 bases. CDR3 length: 13 residues. Looked up from germline, CDR1 is SGHNT and CDR2 is YENEEA. As DNA, the CDR3 is TGTGCCAGCAGCTTACTTTATAATTCACCCCTCCACTTT. Translating it yields CASSLLYNSPLHF.

In this sample, this clone turned up once. The chain recombines TRBV7-3 with TRBJ2-1; 7 bases are a match to TRBD2. Germline-derived CDR1 and CDR2 are SGHTA and FQGTGA. The J segment lost 6 bases and the V segment lost 2 bases, leaving 7 bases of the junction unmatched. The CDR3 spans 15 residues. CDR3 DNA sequence: TGTGCCAGCAGCTTATCTCCTAGCGGCCTCAATGAGCAGTTCTTC. Protein product: CASSLSPSGLNEQFF.

This rearrangement joins TRBV9 to TRBJ1-1; the D gene is possibly TRBD1 (5 bases). The CDR3 consists of 14 residues. The V gene lost 0 bases and the J gene lost 7 bases, with 13 bases spanning the gap. Germline-derived CDR1 and CDR2 are SGDLS and YYNGEE. CDR3 DNA: TGTGCCAGCAGCGTAGCTCAGGGCGGGGGTGAAGCTTTCTTT. Translation: CASSVAQGGGEAFF.

This chain joins TRBV21-1 and TRBJ2-3; TRBD1, the D gene given by the table, was not confirmed from the DNA. TRBV21-1 is a pseudogene locus. The CDR3 is 18 amino acids. The CDR3 loop reads CASSKVDSPSCCTDTQYF. The CDR3 DNA reads as TGTGCCAGCAGCAAAGTTGACAGCCCAAGTTGCTGCACAGATACGCAGTATTTT.